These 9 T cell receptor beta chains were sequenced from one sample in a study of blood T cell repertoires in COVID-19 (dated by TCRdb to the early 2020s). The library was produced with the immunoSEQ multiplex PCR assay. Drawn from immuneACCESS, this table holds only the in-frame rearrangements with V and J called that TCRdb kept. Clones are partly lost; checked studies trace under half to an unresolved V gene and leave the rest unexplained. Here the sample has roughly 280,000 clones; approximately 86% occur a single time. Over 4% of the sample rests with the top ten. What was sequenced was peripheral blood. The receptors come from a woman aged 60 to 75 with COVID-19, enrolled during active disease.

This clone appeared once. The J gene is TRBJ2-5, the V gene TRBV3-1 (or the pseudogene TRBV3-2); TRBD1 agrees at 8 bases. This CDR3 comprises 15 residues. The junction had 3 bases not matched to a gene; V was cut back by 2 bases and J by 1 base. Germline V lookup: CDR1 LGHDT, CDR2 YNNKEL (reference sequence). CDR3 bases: TGTGCCAGCAGCCAACGACAGGGGCGCCAAGAGACCCAGTACTTC. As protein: CASSQRQGRQETQYF.

CDR3 residues: CASSLARASSGANVLTF. The CDR3 DNA sequence: TGTGCCAGCAGCTTGGCGAGGGCCAGCTCTGGGGCCAACGTCCTGACTTTC. The chain joins TRBV13 to TRBJ2-6, with TRBD2 as a possible D gene (5 bases). V lost 3 bases to trimming and J lost 0 bases, with 12 bases between them. This CDR3 comprises 17 residues. The germline gives CDR1 PRHDT, CDR2 FYEKMQ (reference sequence).

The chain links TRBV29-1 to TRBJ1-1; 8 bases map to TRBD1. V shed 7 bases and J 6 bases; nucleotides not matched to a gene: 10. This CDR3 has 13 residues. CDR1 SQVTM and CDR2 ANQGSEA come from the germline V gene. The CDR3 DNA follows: TGCAGCGCTGGACAGGGAAGGGGGGCTGAAGCTTTCTTT. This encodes CSAGQGRGAEAFF.

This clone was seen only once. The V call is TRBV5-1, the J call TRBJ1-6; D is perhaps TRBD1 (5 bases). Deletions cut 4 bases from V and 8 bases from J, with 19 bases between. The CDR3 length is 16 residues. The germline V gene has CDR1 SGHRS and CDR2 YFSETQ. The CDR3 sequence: CASSTTLKGLDSPLHF. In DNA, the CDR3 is TGCGCCAGCAGCACCACCTTGAAGGGACTTGATTCACCCCTCCACTTT. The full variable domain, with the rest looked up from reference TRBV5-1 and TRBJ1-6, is KAGVTQTPRYLIKTRGQQVTLSCSPISGHRSVSWYQQTPGQGLQFLFEYFSETQRNKGNFPGRFSGRQFSNSRSEMNVSTLELGDSALYLCASSTTLKGLDSPLHFGNGTRLTVT.

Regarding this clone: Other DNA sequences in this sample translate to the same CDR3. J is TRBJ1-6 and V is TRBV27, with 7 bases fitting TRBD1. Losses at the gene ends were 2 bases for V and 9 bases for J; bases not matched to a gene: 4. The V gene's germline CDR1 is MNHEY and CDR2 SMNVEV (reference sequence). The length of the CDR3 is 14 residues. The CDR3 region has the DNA TGTGCCAGCAGTTTACTACAGGGGAGTTCACCCCTCCACTTT. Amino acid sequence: CASSLLQGSSPLHF.

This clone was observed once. The CDR3, as DNA: TGTGCCAGCAGCCAACAGGGTAGCTATGGCTACACCTTC. Protein: CASSQQGSYGYTF. The V and J genes are TRBV3-1 (or the pseudogene TRBV3-2) and TRBJ1-2; D may be TRBD1 (5 bases). With 2 bases removed from V and 4 bases from J, the gap between germline ends came to 8 bases. The CDR3 has 13 residues. Germline V gene data show CDR1 as LGHDT and CDR2 as YNNKEL (reference sequence).

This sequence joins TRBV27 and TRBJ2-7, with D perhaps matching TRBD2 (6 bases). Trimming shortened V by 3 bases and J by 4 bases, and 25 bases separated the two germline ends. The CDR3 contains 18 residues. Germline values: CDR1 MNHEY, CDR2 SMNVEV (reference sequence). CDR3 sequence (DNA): TGTGCCAGCAGTTTTCGAGCGGGTCCCGATCTCGCAGTGTACGAGCAGTACTTC. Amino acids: CASSFRAGPDLAVYEQYF.

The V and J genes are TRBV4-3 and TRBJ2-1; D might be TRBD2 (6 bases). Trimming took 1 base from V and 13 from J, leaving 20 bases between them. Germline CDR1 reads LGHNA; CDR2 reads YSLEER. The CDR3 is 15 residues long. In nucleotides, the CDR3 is TGCGCCAGCAGCCAAGGGGGTCTGGGGACTCCCGCCCAGTTCTTC. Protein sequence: CASSQGGLGTPAQFF.

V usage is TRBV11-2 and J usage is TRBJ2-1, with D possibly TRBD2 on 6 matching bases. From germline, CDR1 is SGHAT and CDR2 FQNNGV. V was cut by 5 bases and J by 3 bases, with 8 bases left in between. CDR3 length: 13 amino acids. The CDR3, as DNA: TGTGCCAGCAGCCGGGAGCTCTACAATGAGCAGTTCTTC. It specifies CASSRELYNEQFF.